This TCR beta chain was recovered during a study of low-dose radiotherapy and immunotherapy resistance in tumors. On the study more broadly: A dose of 0.5 Gy per fraction was delivered to Cohort 1 every 2 weeks, for a total of 6.5 Gy. Intravenous ipilimumab 1 mg/kg every six weeks was given with nivolumab 240 mg every two weeks.

Alpha- and beta-chain coverage of first-strand cDNA came from TRAV- and TRBV-specific primers. Using a constant-region primer together with a V-primer adapter, TCRs were subjected to roughly 20 PCR cycles of amplification. mRNA isolates were amplified via in vitro transcription. Each CDR3 protein gets one entry after TCRdb re-called the reads with MiXCR. This sample carries some 38,000 distinct CDR3 sequences, 20% of them seen once, and the ten largest clones take about 8.3%. This CDR3 spans 16 amino acids. Time point: after trial treatment. Treatment given: LDRT plus nivolumab, ipilimumab, low-dose cyclophosphamide and aspirin (RACIN trial). The donors' regimen was nivolumab, ipilimumab, aspirin, low-dose cyclophosphamide and low-dose radiotherapy. This clonotype was seen at least ten times.

The V and J genes are TRBV21-1 and TRBJ2-1; TRBD1, the table's D call, lacks a check against the DNA. TRBV21-1 constitutes a pseudogene. The receptor's source is a female donor with ovarian cancer. The sample consisted of PBMCs, taken after low-dose radiotherapy plus immunotherapy. The chain's CDR3 is CASKRGQASSYNEQFF. The CDR3 nucleotides read TGTGCCAGCAAGAGGGGACAGGCGAGCTCCTACAATGAGCAGTTCTTC.